This entry is about one TCR beta chain. Its antigen has not been determined. Per-base quality was not reported, and no clone a single base away is much larger than it. The sample originates from a study of technical replicates of blood from a handful of donors (dated by TCRdb to 2017 to 2019). The library was obtained by the immunoSEQ multiplex PCR assay. TCRdb's version of the immuneACCESS table is confined to in-frame rearrangements and falls short of the full clone set. An unresolved V gene accounts for under half of the shortfall where checked; the remainder is of unknown origin. The sample table holds about 97,000 clones, of which about 95% were seen once. The ten largest clonotypes hold 0.3% to 0.35% of the sample. From cysteine to phenylalanine, the CDR3 is 12 amino acids long. The retained sequence is limited to the CDR3, 36 bases, with the frame set at the first base. Per the germline V gene (reference sequence), GTSNPN is the CDR1 and SVGIG is the CDR2.

Sequenced input: T cells isolated from PBMCs. Recombination connected TRBV30 to TRBJ2-5; a confident D gene designation cannot be given. The end of the DNA fits TRBJ2-7 better, so the J call may be wrong. The receptor was isolated from a human donor in good health. In nucleotide form, the sequence is TGTGCCTGGAGTTCGGTGGGCTACGAGCAGTACTTC. Translated, this is CAWSSVGYEQYF.